This record concerns one TCR beta chain sequence. Its target is unknown. The sample originates from a study of T-cell memory formation after mild COVID-19. Overall study: The two donors had largely donor-specific TCR clusters. Regarding the study as a whole: Researchers found some responding clones in pre-infection memory, a sign that cross-reactive memory joined. Clones that contracted clustered mainly in CM and EM if CD4+ and in EMRA if CD8+.

TCRdb used MiXCR to reprocess the 5' RACE reads, holding one entry per CDR3 protein. The sample holds 580,000 or so distinct CDR3 sequences, 17% seen once. V lost 2 bases and J 5 bases, leaving 13 bases between the germline ends. The CDR3 contains 14 residues. Germline V lookup: CDR1 MNHNY, CDR2 SVGAGI (reference sequence). Sequenced sample: PBMCs or a T cell subset sorted from them (not recorded which). The chain links TRBV6-6 to TRBJ2-7, with a weak D call TRBD1 (6 bases). This TCR was recovered from an adult woman who had mild COVID-19 (a few samples of this study predate the infection). Cell type and time point are not known. CDR3 DNA: TGTGCCAGCAGTTACATCGAGGGGGAGAACGAGCAGTACTTC. Translating gives CASSYIEGENEQYF.